This T cell receptor (beta chain) was captured by sequencing in a study of OX40 agonist ivuxolimab in advanced cancers. Study outcomes and limitations: The authors also found low normalized T-cell clonal expansion in some nonresponders.

Sampling times: baseline, cycle 4 day 1, cycle 7 day 1. A few counts support this clone. Its specificity is unknown. Sequencing used immunoSEQ multiplex PCR; TCRdb keeps in-frame clones, though not all of them. Of approximately 76,000 clones in the sample, 85% to 90% are singletons; the top ten hold 10% to 15%. This CDR3 is 12 amino acids long. With 5 bases removed from V and 4 bases from J, the gap between germline ends came to 6 bases. Germline-derived CDR1 and CDR2 are SEHNR and FQNEAQ (reference sequence). This TCR came from an adult with an advanced solid tumor such as melanoma, head and neck, liver or kidney cancer. Sequenced material: CD4+ or CD8+ T cells sorted from blood, taken in a trial of the OX40 agonist ivuxolimab. The chain carries TRBV7-9 and TRBJ1-5; D not resolved. The CDR3 spells CASSQSNQPQHF. CDR3 nucleotide sequence: TGTGCCAGCAGCCAGAGTAATCAGCCCCAGCATTTT.